This T cell receptor (beta chain) comes out of a study of regulatory and conventional T cells in RAG deficiency. Assay used: immunoSEQ multiplex PCR; TCRdb lists only in-frame clones, some missing. Of around 37,000 clones in the sample, approximately 91% were seen once. These data were also filed under a second study, of regulatory T cells. That investigation notes: Amplification used 52 TRBV primers and 13 TRBJ primers.

The clonotype comes from a human donor in good health. Sequencing was done on a sample of CD8+ T cells sorted from blood.

Written as DNA, the CDR3 is TGTGCCTGGAGTGTACAGCGTCAATCCTACAATGAGCAGTTCTTC. It encodes CAWSVQRQSYNEQFF. This chain connects TRBV30 to TRBJ2-1; D is uncertain. The CDR3 covers 15 residues. V lost 0 bases and J lost 1, with 10 bases in between. Germline CDR1 is GTSNPN and CDR2 is SVGIG (reference sequence). The whole variable domain, filled in from reference TRBV30 and TRBJ2-1, reads SQTIHQWPATLVQPVGSPLSLECTVEGTSNPNLYWYRQAAGRGLQLLFYSVGIGQISSEVPQNLSASRPQDRQFILSSKKLLLSDSGFYLCAWSVQRQSYNEQFFGPGTRLTVL.